The T cell receptor (beta chain) described here comes from a study of T cell responses to AZD1222 COVID-19 vaccine. Study findings and constraints: Targets within unmutated variant regions were reportedly found for nearly half of spike-specific TCRs. It should be noted that donors were predominantly white British and more often female, and clonal diversity was possibly underestimated. Spike-specific TCR breadth and depth went up after people got two AZD1222 doses. CD4 TCRs linked to vaccination spanned spike, dominating at 160-218 and 743-854.

Germline values: CDR1 SSHAT, CDR2 FNYEAQ (reference sequence). This CDR3 comprises 13 residues. V was shortened by 5 bases and J by 0 bases, with 4 bases between the two germline ends. The method was immunoSEQ multiplex PCR; TCRdb's version includes in-frame clones alone and lacks a portion of them. The table shows 200,000 to 250,000 clones, with 90% to 95% occurring only once. On this clone itself: Its antigen is still unknown.

The V gene is TRBV7-7, the J gene TRBJ2-2; D uncertain. The specimen was peripheral blood, collected 28 days after the second dose of the MenACWY control vaccine. The sequence was collected from an adult who received the MenACWY meningococcal vaccine as a control. The CDR3 is CASSLTNTGELFF. CDR3 nucleotide sequence: TGTGCCAGCAGCCTCACGAACACCGGGGAGCTGTTTTTT.